This TCR beta chain was captured in a study of T cell responses to AZD1222 COVID-19 vaccine. Trimming pared 11 bases from V and 4 bases from J, leaving 11 bases between. The germline CDR1 and CDR2 sequences are MDHEN and SYDVKM. This CDR3 is built from 11 residues. Clones were sequenced by immunoSEQ multiplex PCR, and TCRdb holds only the in-frame ones, with some missing. The data hold over 110,000 clones, with 93% observed a single time. This sample comprised peripheral blood, obtained after recovery from COVID-19. This TCR was recovered from an adult who had recovered from COVID-19. The chain has TRBV28 and TRBJ1-2; D possibly corresponds to TRBD1 (5 bases). The CDR3 DNA is TGTGCCGTTCAGGGTGGCTATGGCTACACCTTC. Protein sequence: CAVQGGYGYTF.